What follows is one TCR beta chain and its context. As yet, its antigen is unknown. This entry comes from a study of T cells in tuberculosis. Overall study results and limits: Active tuberculosis TCR-alpha repertoires lay closer to GMM-specific TCRs than IGRA-negative controls, suggesting clonal expansion.

Germline CDR1 reads MGHRA; CDR2 reads YSYEKL. CDR3 length: 13 residues. The V end was cut by 1 base, the J end by 7 bases, with 8 bases between. Profiling relied on immunoSEQ multiplex PCR, and the TCRdb table lists in-frame clones only, not all of them. Among several thousand clones, 85% to 95% were seen once, and the ten largest hold around a tenth. The receptor was isolated from an adult with tuberculosis. V usage is TRBV4-1 and J usage is TRBJ2-4; D unclear. What was sequenced was PBMCs. CDR3: CASSQAAYNIQYF. The DNA for the CDR3 is TGCGCCAGCAGCCAAGCTGCCTACAACATTCAGTACTTC.